The entry below gives a single T cell receptor (beta chain) sequence along with its context. Sequencing used immunoSEQ multiplex PCR; TCRdb keeps in-frame clones, though not all of them. The sample holds approximately 150,000 clones; just under 85% are singletons and the top ten take roughly 2.5%. This CDR3 has 12 amino acids. The germline V gene has CDR1 KGHSH and CDR2 LQKENI. The ends were cut back, 3 bases at V and 4 bases at J, with 6 bases in the middle. This entry is derived from a study of blood T cell repertoires in COVID-19. Input material: peripheral blood. The source of this sequence is a woman aged 80 or over with COVID-19, enrolled during active disease. The rearrangement links TRBV18 to TRBJ2-5, with D tentatively TRBD2 (5 bases). As DNA, the CDR3 is TGTGCCAGCTCACCCGGGGTAGAGACCCAGTACTTC. This translates into CASSPGVETQYF.